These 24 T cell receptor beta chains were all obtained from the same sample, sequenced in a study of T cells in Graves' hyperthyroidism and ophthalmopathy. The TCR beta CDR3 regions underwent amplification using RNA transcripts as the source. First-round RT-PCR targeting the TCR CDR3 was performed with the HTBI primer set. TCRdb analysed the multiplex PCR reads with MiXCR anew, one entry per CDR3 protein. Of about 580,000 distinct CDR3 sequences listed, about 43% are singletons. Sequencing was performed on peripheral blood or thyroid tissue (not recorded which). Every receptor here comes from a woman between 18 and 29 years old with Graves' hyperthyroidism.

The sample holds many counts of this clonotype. Here the CDR3 reads CASRLQETQYF. In nucleotides, the CDR3 is TGTGCCAGCAGACTCCAAGAGACCCAGTACTTC. The chain is built from TRBV6-6 and TRBJ2-5; unclear D gene. The CDR3 spans 11 residues. CDR1 and CDR2 from the germline V gene are MNHNY and SVGAGI (reference sequence). Trimming left V 6 bases short and J 1 base short, with 3 bases between.

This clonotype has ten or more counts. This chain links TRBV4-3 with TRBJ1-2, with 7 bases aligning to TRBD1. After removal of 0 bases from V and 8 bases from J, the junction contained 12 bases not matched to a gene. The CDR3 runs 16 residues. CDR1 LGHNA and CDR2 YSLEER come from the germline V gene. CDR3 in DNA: TGCGCCAGCAGCCAAGAGGTCGCCAGGGGGGTTGAGGGCTACACCTTC. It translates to CASSQEVARGVEGYTF.

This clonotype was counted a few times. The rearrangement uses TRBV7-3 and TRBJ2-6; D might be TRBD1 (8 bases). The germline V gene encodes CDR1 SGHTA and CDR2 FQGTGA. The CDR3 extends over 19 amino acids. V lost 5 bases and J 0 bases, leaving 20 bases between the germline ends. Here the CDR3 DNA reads TGTGCCAGCAGCGGACGGGGGGACAGGTTAAGCTCTGGGGCCAACGTCCTGACTTTC. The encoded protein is CASSGRGDRLSSGANVLTF.

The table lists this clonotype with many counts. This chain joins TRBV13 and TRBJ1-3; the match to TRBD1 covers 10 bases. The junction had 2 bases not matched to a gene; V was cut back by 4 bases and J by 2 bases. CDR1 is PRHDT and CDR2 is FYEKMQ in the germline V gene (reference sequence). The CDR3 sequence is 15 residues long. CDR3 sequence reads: CASSSGTGAGNTIYF. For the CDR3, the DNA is TGTGCCAGCAGCTCCGGGACAGGGGCTGGAAACACCATATATTTT.

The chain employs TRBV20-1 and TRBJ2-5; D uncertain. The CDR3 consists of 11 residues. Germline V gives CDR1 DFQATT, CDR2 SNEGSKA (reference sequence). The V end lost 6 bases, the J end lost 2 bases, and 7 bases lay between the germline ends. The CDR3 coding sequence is TGCAGTGCCCACATACAAGAGACCCAGTACTTC. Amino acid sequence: CSAHIQETQYF.

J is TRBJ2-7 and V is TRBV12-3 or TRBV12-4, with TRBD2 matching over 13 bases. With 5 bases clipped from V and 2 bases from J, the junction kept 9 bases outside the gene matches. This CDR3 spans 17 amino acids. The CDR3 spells CASSAHYTSGRAYEQYF. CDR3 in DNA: TGTGCCAGCAGTGCCCACTATACTAGCGGGAGGGCCTACGAGCAGTACTTC.

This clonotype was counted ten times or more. Here the CDR3 reads CASSSLTSGFYEQYF. CDR3 in DNA: TGTGCCAGCAGCTCCCTCACTAGCGGATTCTACGAGCAGTACTTC. The rearrangement links TRBV7-9 to TRBJ2-7; 8 bases are shared with TRBD2. With V trimmed by 4 bases and J by 3 bases, 8 bases remained unmatched. The germline gives CDR1 SEHNR, CDR2 FQNEAQ (reference sequence). This CDR3 has 15 amino acids.

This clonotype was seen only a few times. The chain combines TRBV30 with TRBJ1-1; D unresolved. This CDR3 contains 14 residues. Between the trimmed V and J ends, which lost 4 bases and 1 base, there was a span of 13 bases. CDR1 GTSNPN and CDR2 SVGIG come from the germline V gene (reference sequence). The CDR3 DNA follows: TGTGCCTGGAATCCCGGACGGGGGAACACTGAAGCTTTCTTT. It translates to CAWNPGRGNTEAFF.

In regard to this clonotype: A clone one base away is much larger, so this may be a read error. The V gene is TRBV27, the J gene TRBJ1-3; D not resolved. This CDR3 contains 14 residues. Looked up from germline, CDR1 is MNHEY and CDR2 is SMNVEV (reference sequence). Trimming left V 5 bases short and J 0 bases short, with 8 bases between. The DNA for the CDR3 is TGTGCCAGCAGTAGGAGGTTCTCTGGAAACACCATATATTTT. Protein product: CASSRRFSGNTIYF.

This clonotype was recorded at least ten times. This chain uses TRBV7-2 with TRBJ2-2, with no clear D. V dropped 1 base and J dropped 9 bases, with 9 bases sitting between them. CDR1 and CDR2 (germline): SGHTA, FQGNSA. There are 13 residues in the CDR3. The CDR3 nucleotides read TGTGCCAGCAGCTTAGTTCTGGATAGGGAGCTGTTTTTT. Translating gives CASSLVLDRELFF.

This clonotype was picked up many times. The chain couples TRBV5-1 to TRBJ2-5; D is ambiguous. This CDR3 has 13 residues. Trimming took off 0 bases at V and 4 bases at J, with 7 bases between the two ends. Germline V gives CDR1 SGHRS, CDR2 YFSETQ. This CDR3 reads CASSLVGGETQYF. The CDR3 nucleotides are TGCGCCAGCAGCTTGGTCGGTGGAGAGACCCAGTACTTC.

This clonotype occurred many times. Here the CDR3 DNA reads TGTGCCAGCAGCTTACTGGCGGAAAGCTCCTACGAGCAGTACTTC. Amino acids: CASSLLAESSYEQYF. The rearrangement links TRBV7-6 to TRBJ2-7; D is ambiguous. V gave up 2 bases and J gave up 0 bases, with 11 bases separating them. CDR1 and CDR2 (germline): SGHVS, FNYEAQ. The CDR3 has 15 residues.

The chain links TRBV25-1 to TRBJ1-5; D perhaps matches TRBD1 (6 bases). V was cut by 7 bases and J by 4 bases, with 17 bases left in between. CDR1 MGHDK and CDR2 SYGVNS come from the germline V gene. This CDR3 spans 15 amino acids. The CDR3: CASNLNNRANQPQHF. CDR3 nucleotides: TGTGCCAGCAATTTAAACAACAGGGCAAATCAGCCCCAGCATTTT.

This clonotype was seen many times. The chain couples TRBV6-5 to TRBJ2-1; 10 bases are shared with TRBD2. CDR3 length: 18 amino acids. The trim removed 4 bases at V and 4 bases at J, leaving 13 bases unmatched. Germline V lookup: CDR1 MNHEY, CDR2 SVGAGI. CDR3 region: CASSSSFARTSGYNEQFF. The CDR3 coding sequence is TGTGCCAGCAGTTCTTCATTTGCTCGGACTAGCGGATACAATGAGCAGTTCTTC.

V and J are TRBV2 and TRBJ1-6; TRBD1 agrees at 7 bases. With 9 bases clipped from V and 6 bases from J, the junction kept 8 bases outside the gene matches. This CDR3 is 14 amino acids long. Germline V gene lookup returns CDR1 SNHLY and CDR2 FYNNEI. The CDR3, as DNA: TGTGCCAGTGAGGGACAGAGCCTTAATTCACCCCTCCACTTT. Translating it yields CASEGQSLNSPLHF.

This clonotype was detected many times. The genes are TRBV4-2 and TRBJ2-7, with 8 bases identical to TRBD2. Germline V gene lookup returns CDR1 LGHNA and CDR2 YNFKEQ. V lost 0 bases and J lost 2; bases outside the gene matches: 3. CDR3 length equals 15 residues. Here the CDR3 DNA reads TGTGCCAGCAGCCAAGAACTAGCGGATACCTACGAGCAGTACTTC. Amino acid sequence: CASSQELADTYEQYF.

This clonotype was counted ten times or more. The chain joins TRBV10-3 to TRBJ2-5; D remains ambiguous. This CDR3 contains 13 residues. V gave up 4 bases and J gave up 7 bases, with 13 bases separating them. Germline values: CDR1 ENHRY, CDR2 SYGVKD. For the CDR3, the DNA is TGTGCCATCAGTGGAGACCAGGCTGGGACCCAGTACTTC. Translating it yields CAISGDQAGTQYF.

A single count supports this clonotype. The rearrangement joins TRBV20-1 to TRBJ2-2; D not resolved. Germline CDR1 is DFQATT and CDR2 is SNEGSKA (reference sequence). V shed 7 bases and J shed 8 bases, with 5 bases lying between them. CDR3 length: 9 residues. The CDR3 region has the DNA TGCAGTGGGGAAGGGGAGCTGTTTTTT. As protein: CSGEGELFF.

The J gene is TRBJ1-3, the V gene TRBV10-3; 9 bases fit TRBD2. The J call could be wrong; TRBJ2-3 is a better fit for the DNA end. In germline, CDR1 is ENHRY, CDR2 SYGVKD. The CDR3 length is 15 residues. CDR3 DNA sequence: TGTGCCATCGCGAGGACTAGCGTGACCGCAGATACGCAGTATTTT. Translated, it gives CAIARTSVTADTQYF.

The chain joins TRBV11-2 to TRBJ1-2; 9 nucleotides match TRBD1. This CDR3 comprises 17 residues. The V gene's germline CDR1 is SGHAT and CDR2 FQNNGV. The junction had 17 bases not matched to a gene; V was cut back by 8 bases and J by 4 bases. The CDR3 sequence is CASRGLAGQGSGYGYTF. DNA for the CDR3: TGTGCCAGCCGCGGACTAGCGGGACAGGGTTCGGGCTATGGCTACACCTTC.

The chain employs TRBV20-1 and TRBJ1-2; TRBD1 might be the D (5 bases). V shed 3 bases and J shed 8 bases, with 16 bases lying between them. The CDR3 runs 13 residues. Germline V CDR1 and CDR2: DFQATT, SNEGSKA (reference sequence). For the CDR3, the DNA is TGCAGTGCTAGGGGCGAGCGGGGGGACGGCTACACCTTC. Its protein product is CSARGERGDGYTF.

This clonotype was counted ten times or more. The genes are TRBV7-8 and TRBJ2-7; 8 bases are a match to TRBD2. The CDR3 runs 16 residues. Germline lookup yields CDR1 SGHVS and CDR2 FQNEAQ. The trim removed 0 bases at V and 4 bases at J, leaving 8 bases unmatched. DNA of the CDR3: TGTGCCAGCAGCTTAGCGTGGAGCGGGAGTCCGTACGAGCAGTACTTC. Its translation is CASSLAWSGSPYEQYF. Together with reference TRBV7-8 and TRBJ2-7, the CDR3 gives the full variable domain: GAGVSQSPRYKVAKRGQDVALRCDPISGHVSLFWYQQALGQGPEFLTYFQNEAQLDKSGLPSDRFFAERPEGSVSTLKIQRTQQEDSAVYLCASSLAWSGSPYEQYFGPGTRLTVT.

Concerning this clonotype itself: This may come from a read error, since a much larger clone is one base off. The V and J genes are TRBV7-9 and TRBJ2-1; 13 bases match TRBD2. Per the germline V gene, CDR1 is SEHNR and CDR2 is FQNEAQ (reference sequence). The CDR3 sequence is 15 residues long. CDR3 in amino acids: CAGRTSGSSYNEQFF. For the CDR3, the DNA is TGTGCCGGCAGGACTAGCGGGAGCTCCTACAATGAGCAGTTCTTC.

DNA for the CDR3: TGTGCCAGCAGTTTGTGGGGGACATCCCAAGAGACCCAGTACTTC. It yields the protein CASSLWGTSQETQYF. The genes are TRBV6-5 and TRBJ2-5, with D tentatively TRBD1 (6 bases). Per germline, CDR1 MNHEY and CDR2 SVGAGI. V was trimmed by 4 bases and J by 1 base, leaving 13 bases between them. The CDR3 is made up of 15 amino acids.